These T cell receptor beta chains were read from a single sample in a study of shared clonotypes between healthy human individuals. Libraries were prepared by immunoSEQ multiplex PCR; TCRdb keeps only in-frame clonotypes and omits some of them. The sample has roughly 400,000 clones; approximately 96% are singletons. The sequenced sample consisted of memory CD8+ T cells sorted from blood. These receptors originate from a man aged 25-40 years in good health. Both conserved end residues are part of each CDR3. The D gene is left open where the match is weak. Clone size is stated in some rows and not others, as once, few, many or a class when expanded.

clone_size: once; j_call: TRBJ1-2; v_call: TRBV28; d_call: TRBD1; cdr3_aa: CASSPSGQGEYGYTF; cdr3_nt: TGTGCCAGCAGCCCCTCAGGACAGGGAGAGTATGGCTACACCTTC
clone_size: NA; j_call: TRBJ1-3; v_call: TRBV7-8; d_call: NA; cdr3_aa: CASSFSHGSVDDTIYF; cdr3_nt: TGTGCCAGCAGCTTCTCCCATGGGTCGGTCGATGACACCATATATTTT
clone_size: NA; j_call: TRBJ2-1; v_call: TRBV19; d_call: NA; cdr3_aa: CASSIGESDYNEQFF; cdr3_nt: TGTGCCAGTAGTATTGGGGAGTCCGACTACAATGAGCAGTTCTTC
clone_size: NA; j_call: TRBJ2-6; v_call: TRBV6-4; d_call: NA; cdr3_aa: CASSDSGANVLTF; cdr3_nt: TGTGCCAGCAGTGACTCTGGGGCCAACGTCCTGACTTTC
clone_size: NA; j_call: TRBJ2-2; v_call: TRBV6-1; d_call: TRBD1; cdr3_aa: CASSSGTANTGELFF; cdr3_nt: TGTGCCAGCAGTTCCGGGACAGCGAACACCGGGGAGCTGTTTTTT
clone_size: NA; j_call: TRBJ1-2; v_call: TRBV11-2; d_call: NA; cdr3_aa: CASSLSRVSGYTF; cdr3_nt: TGTGCCAGCAGCTTGAGTAGGGTTAGTGGCTACACCTTC
clone_size: NA; j_call: TRBJ2-5; v_call: TRBV28; d_call: NA; cdr3_aa: CASSLKAGQETQYF; cdr3_nt: TGTGCCAGCAGTTTAAAGGCAGGGCAGGAGACCCAGTACTTC
clone_size: NA; j_call: TRBJ2-3; v_call: TRBV19; d_call: NA; cdr3_aa: CASRRRETGTPRPGDTQYF; cdr3_nt: TGTGCCAGTAGGCGGAGGGAGACCGGTACGCCTCGCCCCGGCGATACGCAGTATTTT
clone_size: NA; j_call: TRBJ2-2; v_call: TRBV18; d_call: TRBD2; cdr3_aa: CASSALSGTNTGELFF; cdr3_nt: TGTGCCAGCTCAGCCCTTAGCGGGACAAACACCGGGGAGCTGTTTTTT
clone_size: NA; j_call: TRBJ2-3; v_call: TRBV12-5; d_call: NA; cdr3_aa: CASGNTDTQYF; cdr3_nt: TGTGCTAGTGGGAATACAGATACGCAGTATTTT
clone_size: NA; j_call: TRBJ2-5; v_call: TRBV5-4; d_call: NA; cdr3_aa: CASSSRDGEETQYF; cdr3_nt: TGTGCCAGCAGCTCCCGGGACGGAGAAGAGACCCAGTACTTC
clone_size: NA; j_call: TRBJ2-6; v_call: TRBV28; d_call: NA; cdr3_aa: CASSFAQGLGANVLTF; cdr3_nt: TGTGCCAGCAGTTTCGCACAAGGACTCGGGGCCAACGTCCTGACTTTC
clone_size: NA; j_call: TRBJ2-1; v_call: TRBV28; d_call: TRBD2; cdr3_aa: CASRTSGNEQFF; cdr3_nt: TGTGCCAGCAGAACTAGCGGTAATGAGCAGTTCTTC
clone_size: NA; j_call: TRBJ2-7; v_call: TRBV4-2; d_call: TRBD2; cdr3_aa: CASSRGSGGLYEQYF; cdr3_nt: TGTGCCAGCAGCCGGGGGTCGGGAGGGCTATACGAGCAGTACTTC
clone_size: NA; j_call: TRBJ2-3; v_call: TRBV5-4; d_call: TRBD2; cdr3_aa: CASSPRTSGMGVTDTQYF; cdr3_nt: TGTGCCAGCAGCCCACGGACTAGCGGGATGGGGGTGACAGATACGCAGTATTTT
clone_size: once; j_call: TRBJ2-1; v_call: TRBV15; d_call: NA; cdr3_aa: CATSRDRGPSGEQFF; cdr3_nt: TGTGCCACCAGCAGAGATAGGGGCCCCTCGGGTGAGCAGTTCTTC
clone_size: NA; j_call: TRBJ2-3; v_call: TRBV2; d_call: NA; cdr3_aa: CASSLGWDTQYF; cdr3_nt: TGTGCCAGCAGTCTGGGGTGGGATACGCAGTATTTT
clone_size: NA; j_call: TRBJ2-3; v_call: TRBV5-4; d_call: TRBD2; cdr3_aa: CASSTPGLASTDTQYF; cdr3_nt: TGTGCCAGCAGCACTCCGGGACTAGCGTCCACAGATACGCAGTATTTT
clone_size: NA; j_call: TRBJ1-1; v_call: TRBV5-6; d_call: TRBD1; cdr3_aa: CASKPGGGSTEAFF; cdr3_nt: TGTGCCAGCAAACCAGGGGGCGGGAGCACTGAAGCTTTCTTT
clone_size: NA; j_call: TRBJ2-5; v_call: TRBV28; d_call: TRBD2; cdr3_aa: CASIKTSGTETQYF; cdr3_nt: TGTGCCAGCATCAAGACTAGCGGGACGGAGACCCAGTACTTC
clone_size: NA; j_call: TRBJ2-5; v_call: TRBV5-1; d_call: NA; cdr3_aa: CASSLGVTSEKTQYF; cdr3_nt: TGCGCCAGCAGCTTGGGGGTGACTAGTGAGAAGACCCAGTACTTC
clone_size: NA; j_call: TRBJ2-7; v_call: TRBV7-9; d_call: NA; cdr3_aa: CASSLPGDPAYEQYF; cdr3_nt: TGTGCCAGCAGCCTTCCGGGGGACCCCGCCTACGAGCAGTACTTC
clone_size: NA; j_call: TRBJ2-5; v_call: TRBV28; d_call: TRBD1; cdr3_aa: CASREPGGAETQYF; cdr3_nt: TGTGCCAGCAGGGAGCCAGGGGGCGCCGAGACCCAGTACTTC
clone_size: NA; j_call: TRBJ1-4; v_call: TRBV5-6; d_call: NA; cdr3_aa: CASKNRATNEKLFF; cdr3_nt: TGTGCCAGCAAGAACAGGGCAACTAATGAAAAACTGTTTTTT
clone_size: NA; j_call: TRBJ2-2; v_call: TRBV5-1; d_call: TRBD2; cdr3_aa: CASSLASGRATGELFF; cdr3_nt: TGCGCCAGCAGCTTGGCCAGCGGGAGGGCCACCGGGGAGCTGTTTTTT
clone_size: once; j_call: TRBJ1-1; v_call: TRBV7-9; d_call: TRBD1; cdr3_aa: CASSLQGTGARGTEAFF; cdr3_nt: TGTGCCAGCAGCTTACAGGGGACAGGGGCTCGAGGAACTGAAGCTTTCTTT
clone_size: NA; j_call: TRBJ2-5; v_call: TRBV29-1; d_call: NA; cdr3_aa: CSVEEDVQETQYF; cdr3_nt: TGCAGCGTTGAAGAGGACGTCCAAGAGACCCAGTACTTC
clone_size: NA; j_call: TRBJ2-2; v_call: TRBV27; d_call: NA; cdr3_aa: CASSLERPGELFF; cdr3_nt: TGTGCCAGCAGTTTAGAGCGACCCGGGGAGCTGTTTTTT
clone_size: NA; j_call: TRBJ1-5; v_call: TRBV7-9; d_call: NA; cdr3_aa: CASSAHGREQPQHF; cdr3_nt: TGTGCCAGCAGCGCGCATGGCAGGGAACAGCCCCAGCATTTT